The rows below give T cell receptor beta chains drawn from one sample of a study of blood T cell repertoires in COVID-19. Profiling relied on immunoSEQ multiplex PCR, and the TCRdb table lists in-frame clones only, not all of them. The repertoire holds about 59,000 clones, with 75% to 85% as singletons. The sequenced sample was peripheral blood. These TCRs come from a man between 60 and 75 years old with acute or convalescent COVID-19. Each CDR3 is given with its conserved first and last residue. A D gene is named only where the DNA matches it firmly.

-,TRBV6-1,CASSEPGANSYEQYF
-,TRBV9,CASSAREGGYSPLHF
-,TRBV4-1,CASSYSATGHGYTF
TRBD1,TRBV2,CASSVGQGVTEAFF
TRBD1,TRBV24-1,CATEGQGYEQYF
TRBD1,TRBV11-2,CASSLETGTDTQYF
TRBD1,TRBV5-1,CASSTGTGLSYEQYF
TRBD1,TRBV6-1,CASSEIQGDRVDF
-,TRBV6-6,CASSSTKISNTEAFF
TRBD1,TRBV6-5,CASKGQVIAGELFF
-,TRBV28,CASSLQGGWTDTQYF